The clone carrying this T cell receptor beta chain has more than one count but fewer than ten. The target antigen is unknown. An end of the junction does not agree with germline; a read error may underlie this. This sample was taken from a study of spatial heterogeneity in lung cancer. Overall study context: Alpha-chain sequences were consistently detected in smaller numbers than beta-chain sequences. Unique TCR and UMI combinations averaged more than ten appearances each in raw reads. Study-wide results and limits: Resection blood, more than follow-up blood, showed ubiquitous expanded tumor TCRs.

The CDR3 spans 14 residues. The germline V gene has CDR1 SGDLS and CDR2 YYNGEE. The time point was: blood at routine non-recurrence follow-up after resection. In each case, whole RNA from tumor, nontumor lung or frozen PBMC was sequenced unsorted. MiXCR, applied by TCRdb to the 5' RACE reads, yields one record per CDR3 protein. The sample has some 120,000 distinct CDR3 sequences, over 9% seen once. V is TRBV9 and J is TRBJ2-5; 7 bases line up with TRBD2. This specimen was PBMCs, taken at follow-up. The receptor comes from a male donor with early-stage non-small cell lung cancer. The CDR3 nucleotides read TGTGCCAGCAGCTACCGGGAGGTTCAAGGGACCCAGTACTTC. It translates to CASSYREVQGTQYF.